This T cell receptor (beta chain) was captured by sequencing in a study of blood T cell repertoires in COVID-19. Between the trimmed V and J ends, which lost 0 bases and 9 bases, there was a span of 10 bases. The germline gives CDR1 MGHRA, CDR2 YSYEKL. The CDR3 has 13 amino acids. TCRdb keeps only in-frame clones here, not all; method: immunoSEQ multiplex PCR. This table holds roughly 260,000 clones, 87% found once. V gene TRBV4-1 combines with J gene TRBJ2-3; possible D gene TRBD1, 5 bases. This clonotype was sampled from a woman in her fifties or sixties with acute or convalescent COVID-19. Sequencing was done on a sample of peripheral blood. The CDR3 nucleotides read TGCGCCAGCAGCCAAGATTCTCAGGGAACGCAGTATTTT. This gives the protein CASSQDSQGTQYF.